These 32 T cell receptor beta chains share one sample of origin, sequenced in a study of cytomegalovirus exposure and HLA in healthy donors. Produced via immunoSEQ multiplex PCR; TCRdb's table is partial and in-frame only. The sample lists about 130,000 clones; over 90% were seen once. Sample: PBMCs. Source of these receptors: a man younger than 35 in good health and CMV-seropositive.

The rearrangement joins TRBV2 to TRBJ2-6; D ambiguous. Trimming stripped 6 bases from V and 0 bases from J, with 12 bases between. The V gene's germline CDR1 is SNHLY and CDR2 FYNNEI. This CDR3 has 16 amino acids. The CDR3 region is CASREQYSSGANVLTF. The CDR3 DNA reads TGTGCCAGCAGGGAACAGTACAGCTCTGGGGCCAACGTCCTGACTTTC.

This sequence joins TRBV5-8 and TRBJ1-5; 9 bases map to TRBD1. The CDR3 runs to 18 residues. V dropped 4 bases and J dropped 7; count of bases not matched to a gene: 18. Per germline, CDR1 SGHTS and CDR2 YDEGEE. CDR3 coding DNA: TGTGCCAGCAGCCGCCTCGGTCACAGGGGGCTAAGCGAGCAGCCCCAGCATTTT. This gives the protein CASSRLGHRGLSEQPQHF.

The chain employs TRBV19 and TRBJ1-6; a possible D gene is TRBD1 (6 bases). Germline CDR1 LNHDA, CDR2 SQIVND (reference sequence). CDR3 length: 14 amino acids. Trimming pared 3 bases from V and 8 bases from J, leaving 11 bases between. DNA of the CDR3: TGTGCCAGTAGTATCGCGGGGGCTCATTCACCCCTCCACTTT. Translation: CASSIAGAHSPLHF.

The chain couples TRBV19 to TRBJ2-1; 13 bases agree with TRBD2. CDR3 size: 16 residues. The J segment lost 8 bases and the V segment lost 2 bases, leaving 6 bases of the junction unmatched. Germline CDR1 is LNHDA and CDR2 is SQIVND (reference sequence). Written as DNA, the CDR3 is TGTGCCAGTAGTATAAAGAGAGGACTAGCGGGAGATGAGCAGTTCTTC. This sequence encodes CASSIKRGLAGDEQFF.

The chain employs TRBV6-1 and TRBJ1-1; D call uncertain. The CDR3 has 15 amino acids. Germline V lookup: CDR1 MNHNS, CDR2 SASEGT. V was trimmed by 2 bases and J by 4 bases, leaving 14 bases between them. The CDR3 here is CASSERGRPGTEAFF. CDR3 DNA: TGTGCCAGCAGTGAACGGGGTCGGCCGGGCACTGAAGCTTTCTTT.

V gene TRBV6-5 combines with J gene TRBJ2-1; TRBD2 might be the D (5 bases). This CDR3 has 13 residues. V shed 6 bases and J shed 12 bases, with 18 bases lying between them. CDR1 and CDR2 (germline): MNHEY, SVGAGI. CDR3 coding DNA: TGTGCCAGCAGCCCTACTCTAGCTGTGGGGCAGTTCTTC. The encoded protein is CASSPTLAVGQFF.

The CDR3 nucleotides read TGCGCCAGCAGCCAAGATTCCGCAGGGAAGAACTATGGCTACACCTTC. Its translation: CASSQDSAGKNYGYTF. The V and J genes are TRBV4-1 and TRBJ1-2; perhaps TRBD1 as D (5 bases). V was cut by 0 bases and J by 2 bases, with 13 bases left in between. The germline V gene has CDR1 MGHRA and CDR2 YSYEKL. The CDR3 loop spans 16 amino acids.

The chain has TRBV28 and TRBJ2-5; D gene uncertain. The germline V gene has CDR1 MDHEN and CDR2 SYDVKM. The CDR3 has 14 amino acids. V was cut by 5 bases and J by 1 base, with 11 bases left in between. This chain's CDR3 is CASSQQLIQETQYF. CDR3 in DNA: TGTGCCAGCAGTCAACAGCTTATCCAAGAGACCCAGTACTTC.

The chain uses TRBV29-1 and TRBJ2-3; possible D gene TRBD2, 6 bases. CDR1 is SQVTM, CDR2 ANQGSEA, per germline. The CDR3 is 13 residues long. CDR3 sequence reads: CITGGISTDTQYF. CDR3 nucleotide sequence: TGCATTACAGGCGGGATTAGCACAGATACGCAGTATTTT.

This clone occurred once. This chain links TRBV13 with TRBJ1-2, with 9 bases that match TRBD1. The CDR3 runs to 18 residues. The germline CDR1 and CDR2 sequences are PRHDT and FYEKMQ (reference sequence). V shed 0 bases and J 4 bases; nucleotides not matched to a gene: 12. CDR3 region: CASSLGRTGGPISYGYTF. In nucleotides, the CDR3 is TGTGCCAGCAGCTTAGGCCGTACAGGGGGCCCAATCTCCTATGGCTACACCTTC.

The chain recombines TRBV11-2 with TRBJ2-5; 9 positions match TRBD2. Germline lookup yields CDR1 SGHAT and CDR2 FQNNGV. Trimming at V came to 1 base and at J to 9 bases, leaving 6 bases not matched to a gene. This CDR3 spans 14 amino acids. The CDR3 is CASSLVPSGIAQYF. In DNA, the CDR3 is TGTGCCAGCAGCTTAGTCCCTAGCGGGATCGCCCAGTACTTC.

The chain uses TRBV7-9 and TRBJ1-2; 7 bases line up with TRBD1. The CDR3 covers 13 residues. CDR1 and CDR2 from the germline V gene are SEHNR and FQNEAQ (reference sequence). Unmatched junction bases numbered 13, after V lost 11 bases and J lost 7 bases. CDR3 sequence reads: CAGRTGGVGGYTF. The CDR3, as DNA: TGTGCCGGACGGACAGGCGGAGTAGGTGGCTACACCTTC.

The chain recombines TRBV18 with TRBJ2-2; 10 bases agree with TRBD2. CDR1 is KGHSH and CDR2 is LQKENI in the germline V gene. This CDR3 is 15 amino acids long. V shed 4 bases and J 4 bases; nucleotides not matched to a gene: 3. DNA of the CDR3: TGTGCCAGCTCACTAACTAGCGGGATCACCGGGGAGCTGTTTTTT. The encoded protein is CASSLTSGITGELFF. Together with reference TRBV18 and TRBJ2-2, the CDR3 gives the full variable domain: NAGVMQNPRHLVRRRGQEARLRCSPMKGHSHVYWYRQLPEEGLKFMVYLQKENIIDESGMPKERFSAEFPKEGPSILRIQQVVRGDSAAYFCASSLTSGITGELFFGEGSRLTVL.

The chain links TRBV2 to TRBJ2-1; D might be TRBD2 (5 bases). The CDR3 has 16 residues. CDR1 and CDR2 from the germline V gene are SNHLY and FYNNEI. Trimming cost V 3 bases and J 6 bases, with 18 bases left between them. The CDR3 sequence is CASSESWWELGNEQFF. The CDR3, as DNA: TGTGCCAGCAGTGAGAGTTGGTGGGAGTTGGGCAATGAGCAGTTCTTC.

Here the CDR3 reads CASGLGVKSGQGNQETQYF. The CDR3 DNA follows: TGTGCTAGTGGTTTGGGGGTTAAGTCAGGACAGGGTAATCAAGAGACCCAGTACTTC. The chain combines TRBV12-5 with TRBJ2-5; 8 bases line up with TRBD1. Unmatched junction bases numbered 15, after V lost 1 base and J lost 2 bases. The CDR3 covers 19 residues. CDR1 LGHNT and CDR2 FRNRAP come from the germline V gene.

This clone was detected once. The chain carries TRBV9 and TRBJ2-1, with TRBD2 matching 14 bases. V gave up 3 bases and J gave up 15 bases; unmatched junction bases: 11. This CDR3 is built from 15 residues. Germline V gene sequence: CDR1 SGDLS, CDR2 YYNGEE. This chain's CDR3 is CASSGGLAGVSSAFF. The CDR3 DNA follows: TGTGCCAGCAGCGGGGGACTAGCGGGAGTCAGTTCGGCGTTCTTC.

This rearrangement joins TRBV29-1 to TRBJ2-1; 13 bases match TRBD2. The junction had 2 bases not matched to a gene; V was cut back by 7 bases and J by 2 bases. Germline CDR1 and CDR2: SQVTM and ANQGSEA. This CDR3 contains 14 residues. CDR3 nucleotides: TGCAGCGCCACTAGCGGGAGGGCCTACAATGAGCAGTTCTTC. Amino acids: CSATSGRAYNEQFF.

The chain is built from TRBV7-8 and TRBJ2-7; TRBD1 matches 11 bases. Germline V gene lookup returns CDR1 SGHVS and CDR2 FQNEAQ. The length of the CDR3 is 17 residues. The J segment lost 3 bases and the V segment lost 4 bases, leaving 11 bases of the junction unmatched. The chain's CDR3 is CASSWNIPGQGGYEQYF. Written as DNA, the CDR3 is TGTGCCAGCAGCTGGAATATACCGGGACAGGGGGGCTACGAGCAGTACTTC.

Points on this clone: A much larger clone is a single base away; this may be a read error. The rearrangement uses TRBV7-2 and TRBJ1-2, with 10 bases matching TRBD1. Germline V gives CDR1 SGHTA, CDR2 FQGNSA. CDR3 size: 14 residues. V dropped 2 bases and J dropped 4; count of bases not matched to a gene: 1. CDR3 sequence (DNA): TGTGCCAGCAGCTTAAGGACAGGGGGCTATGGCTACACCTTC. Translated, it gives CASSLRTGGYGYTF.

The CDR3 here is CASSEEGKTQYF. The CDR3 bases are TGTGCCAGTAGCGAGGAGGGAAAGACCCAGTACTTC. V usage is TRBV19 and J usage is TRBJ2-5; possibly TRBD2 for D (6 bases). The germline V and J ends were trimmed by 6 bases and 6 bases, with 11 bases remaining between them. The CDR3 is 12 amino acids. Germline V gene lookup returns CDR1 LNHDA and CDR2 SQIVND (reference sequence).

This chain connects TRBV9 to TRBJ2-3; D uncertain. The CDR3 totals 13 residues. Germline assignment: CDR1 SGDLS and CDR2 YYNGEE. The ends were cut back, 6 bases at V and 7 bases at J, with 15 bases in the middle. Here the CDR3 reads CASKRISDNTQYF. Here the CDR3 DNA reads TGTGCCAGCAAGAGGATCTCAGATAATACGCAGTATTTT.

The CDR3 DNA is TGTGCCAGCAGCCTGGGGACTAGCGGGACGCGGGGGAATGAGCAGTTCTTC. Translating gives CASSLGTSGTRGNEQFF. This rearrangement joins TRBV28 to TRBJ2-1; 13 bases are a match to TRBD2. V trimming: 6 bases; J trimming: 7 bases; junction bases outside the gene matches: 12. CDR3 length: 17 amino acids. Germline loops: CDR1 MDHEN, CDR2 SYDVKM.

The chain joins TRBV2 to TRBJ1-2; 9 nucleotides match TRBD1. The V gene's germline CDR1 is SNHLY and CDR2 FYNNEI. V was pared by 3 bases and J by 6 bases, with 5 bases of the junction left unmatched. The CDR3 loop spans 14 amino acids. The CDR3 sequence: CASSELRTGDGYTF. In DNA form, the CDR3 reads TGTGCCAGCAGTGAGCTAAGGACAGGGGATGGCTACACCTTC. Looking up the rest from reference TRBV2 and TRBJ1-2 gives the full variable domain: EPEVTQTPSHQVTQMGQEVILRCVPISNHLYFYWYRQILGQKVEFLVSFYNNEISEKSEIFDDQFSVERPDGSNFTLKIRSTKLEDSAMYFCASSELRTGDGYTFGSGTRLTVV.

DNA for the CDR3: TGTGCCACCAGCAGAGATAGGAGGGGACTAGCGCGATCCCAGTACTTC. It yields the protein CATSRDRRGLARSQYF. The chain couples TRBV15 to TRBJ2-5, with 10 bases matching TRBD2. The junction had 10 bases not matched to a gene; V was cut back by 0 bases and J by 9 bases. CDR3 length: 16 residues. Germline CDR1 LNHNV, CDR2 YYDKDF (reference sequence).

Worth noting for this clone: Germline is not matched at one junction end, which may reflect a read error. The chain joins TRBV5-1 to TRBJ2-3; D unclear. Germline-derived CDR1 and CDR2 are SGHRS and YFSETQ. The CDR3 runs 14 residues. The CDR3 DNA follows: TGTGCCAGCAGCTTGGGCCCGCGCCCAGATACGCAGTATTTT. This encodes CASSLGPRPDTQYF.

Note on this clone: The same CDR3 is also encoded by other DNA sequences in this sample. The J gene is TRBJ1-2, the V gene TRBV27; 7 bases align to TRBD1. The V segment lost 3 bases and the J segment 3 bases; nucleotides outside the gene matches: 1. This CDR3 contains 13 residues. CDR1 and CDR2 from the germline V gene are MNHEY and SMNVEV (reference sequence). In DNA form, the CDR3 reads TGTGCCAGCAGTTTCACAGGGGACTATGGCTACACCTTC. It encodes CASSFTGDYGYTF.

The genes are TRBV18 and TRBJ2-7; a weak D match, TRBD1 (5 bases). The CDR3 is made up of 13 amino acids. Germline CDR1 reads KGHSH; CDR2 reads LQKENI. The germline V and J ends were trimmed by 3 bases and 4 bases, with 10 bases remaining between them. The DNA of the CDR3 is TGTGCCAGCTCACCGGGGCAGACTTACGAGCAGTACTTC. Protein sequence: CASSPGQTYEQYF.

The chain carries TRBV4-2 and TRBJ2-7; no firm D call. With 1 base removed from V and 3 bases from J, the gap between germline ends came to 10 bases. Per germline, CDR1 LGHNA and CDR2 YNFKEQ. This CDR3 contains 14 residues. The CDR3 coding sequence is TGTGCCAGCAGCCAAGTGTCCTCCGGCTACGAGCAGTACTTC. Translated: CASSQVSSGYEQYF.

This clone was seen a single time. This rearrangement joins TRBV5-1 to TRBJ2-3; 7 positions agree with TRBD1. CDR3 length: 14 amino acids. Trimming cost V 4 bases and J 1 base; bases outside gene matches: 3. CDR1 SGHRS and CDR2 YFSETQ come from the germline V gene. DNA for the CDR3: TGCGCCAGCAGCGTAGGACAGGGCACAGATACGCAGTATTTT. Protein sequence: CASSVGQGTDTQYF.

The table lists this clone with a count of one. This chain's CDR3 is CASSPRTSGTYEQYF. The CDR3 coding sequence is TGTGCCAGCAGCCCCCGGACTAGCGGAACCTACGAGCAGTACTTC. This chain joins TRBV7-2 and TRBJ2-7, with TRBD2 matching over 10 bases. The CDR3 sequence is 15 residues long. The V gene's germline CDR1 is SGHTA and CDR2 FQGNSA. Unmatched junction bases numbered 6, after V lost 5 bases and J lost 2 bases.

This rearrangement joins TRBV5-6 to TRBJ2-3; 11 nucleotides match TRBD2. There are 16 residues in the CDR3. Germline loops: CDR1 SGHDT, CDR2 YYEEEE. J gave up 0 bases and V 3 bases, and 3 bases lay outside the gene matches. CDR3 DNA: TGTGCCAGCAGCTCGCGACTAGCGGGGAGCACAGATACGCAGTATTTT. Protein sequence: CASSSRLAGSTDTQYF.

V is TRBV21-1 and J is TRBJ1-5; TRBD1, as called in the table, went unchecked against the DNA. TRBV21-1 is noted as a pseudogene. This CDR3 spans 16 amino acids. The CDR3 nucleotides are TGTGCCAGCAGCGAAGGGGTGGGCCCACGGAAGCAGCCCCAGCATTTT. It codes for CASSEGVGPRKQPQHF.